This TCR beta chain originates from a study of cytomegalovirus exposure and HLA in healthy donors. Across the whole study: Genotyping of more than 300 donors showed that around 85% belonged to the Caucasian-associated ancestry cluster.

The V end was cut by 0 bases, the J end by 4 bases, with 15 bases between. This CDR3 comprises 16 residues. CDR1 and CDR2 from the germline V gene are MNHEY and SMNVEV (reference sequence). In the PCR, 60 Vbeta and 13 Jbeta primers were used. The method was immunoSEQ multiplex PCR; TCRdb's version includes in-frame clones alone and lacks a portion of them. The sample carries about 150,000 clones, 80% recorded once. Material for sequencing was PBMCs. The rearrangement uses TRBV27 and TRBJ1-1, with D tentatively TRBD1 (6 bases). The TCR originated in a man aged 30 to 39 in good health and CMV-seropositive. CDR3 DNA: TGTGCCAGCAGTTTATCCAGGGGAGTAGGCAGCACTGAAGCTTTCTTT. This translates into CASSLSRGVGSTEAFF.